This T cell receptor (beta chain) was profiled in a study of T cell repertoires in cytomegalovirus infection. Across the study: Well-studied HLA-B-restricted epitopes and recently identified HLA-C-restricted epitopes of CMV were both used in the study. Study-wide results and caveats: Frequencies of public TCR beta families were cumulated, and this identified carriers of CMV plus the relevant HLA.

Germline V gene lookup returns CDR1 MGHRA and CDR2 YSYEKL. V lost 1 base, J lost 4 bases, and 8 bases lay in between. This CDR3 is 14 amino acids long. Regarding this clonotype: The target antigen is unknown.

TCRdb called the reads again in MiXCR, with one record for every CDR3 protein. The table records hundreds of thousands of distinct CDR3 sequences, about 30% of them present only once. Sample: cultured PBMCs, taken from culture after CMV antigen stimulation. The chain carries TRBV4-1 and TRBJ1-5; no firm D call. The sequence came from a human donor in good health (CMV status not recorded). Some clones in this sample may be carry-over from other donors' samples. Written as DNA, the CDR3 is TGCGCCAGCAGCCAAGTTTATGGAAATCAGCCCCAGCATTTT. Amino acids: CASSQVYGNQPQHF.